This record looks at one T cell receptor (beta chain) sequence and its context. The CDR3 covers 15 residues. V was clipped by 0 bases and J by 5 bases, with 13 bases between them. Germline CDR1 reads MNHEY; CDR2 reads SVGAGI. This entry belongs to a study of response to subunit inactivated influenza vaccine. Each CDR3 protein is one row after TCRdb ran MiXCR on the RT-PCR reads. The table lists some 800,000 distinct CDR3 sequences, about 20% of them singletons. The TCR sequence derives from a man aged 50-59 years who received an inactivated influenza vaccine. V is TRBV6-5 and J is TRBJ2-5; D is uncertain. The input for sequencing was PBMCs from blood, taken roughly 5 days after vaccination. The chain's CDR3 is CASSYSNIRSETQYF. As DNA, the CDR3 is TGTGCCAGCAGTTACTCGAACATCAGGTCGGAGACCCAGTACTTC.